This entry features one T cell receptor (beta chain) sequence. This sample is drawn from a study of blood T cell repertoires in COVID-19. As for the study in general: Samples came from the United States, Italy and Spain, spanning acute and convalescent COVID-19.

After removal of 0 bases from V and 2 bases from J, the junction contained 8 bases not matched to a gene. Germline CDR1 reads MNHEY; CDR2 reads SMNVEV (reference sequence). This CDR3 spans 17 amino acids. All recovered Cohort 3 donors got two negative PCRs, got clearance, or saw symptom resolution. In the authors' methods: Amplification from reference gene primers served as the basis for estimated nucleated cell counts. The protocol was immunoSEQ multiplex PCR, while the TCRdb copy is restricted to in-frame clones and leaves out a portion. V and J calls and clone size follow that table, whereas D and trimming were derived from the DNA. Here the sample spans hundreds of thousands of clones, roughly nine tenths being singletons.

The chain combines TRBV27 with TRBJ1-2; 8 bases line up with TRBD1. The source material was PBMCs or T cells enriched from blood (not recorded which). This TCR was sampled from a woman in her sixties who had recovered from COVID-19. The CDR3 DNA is TGTGCCAGCAGTTTATCATCGTCGGCAGGGGGCAACTATGGCTACACCTTC. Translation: CASSLSSSAGGNYGYTF.